The sequence of this TCR beta chain was determined in a study of T-cell reconstitution after alpha-beta-depleted transplantation in children. Broader study findings: Newly made T cells mostly supplied T-cell counts and diversity one year after transplant. Several hundred rapidly expanded clones from non-depleted graft cells reportedly supplied alpha-beta T cells about two months post-transplant. Surviving recipient T cells and thymic progenitors underlay high day-60 TCRbeta diversity in some patients.

Researchers prepared the TCRbeta library using unique molecular identifiers, the study reports. TCRdb itself ran the PCR reads through MiXCR, one entry per CDR3 protein. There are approximately 230,000 distinct CDR3 sequences in the sample; roughly 25% occur only once, and 4.5% to 5.5% lies in the top ten. Germline loops: CDR1 LGHNA, CDR2 YNFKEQ. The CDR3 contains 17 residues. V was pared by 1 base and J by 8 bases, with 20 bases between. About this clonotype itself: Its antigen remains unidentified.

This specimen consisted of PBMCs, mostly from graft donor cells, obtained 360 days after TCRalphabeta/CD19-depleted stem cell transplant. The V and J genes are TRBV4-2 and TRBJ1-4, with unresolved D. This TCR came from a female patient aged 2-15 years who had a stem cell transplant for congenital amegakaryocytic thrombocytopenia, so the T cells may come from the graft donor. The CDR3 DNA sequence: TGTGCCAGCAGCCAAGGGACGGAGGGCCGGGCGGGAGAAAAACTGTTTTTT. It specifies CASSQGTEGRAGEKLFF.